The 17 T cell receptor beta chains in this list originate from one sample, sequenced in a study of graft-versus-host responses after intestinal transplantation. Clones were sequenced by immunoSEQ multiplex PCR, and TCRdb holds only the in-frame ones, with some missing. This sample has around 120,000 clones; 90% occur once, and the top ten carry approximately 0.18%. Their target antigens are unknown. This specimen was unstimulated CD4+ T cells sorted from spleen or lymph node cells, taken before intestinal transplant. The receptors were gathered from a human donor who received an intestinal transplant.

The chain employs TRBV5-1 and TRBJ2-1; D is perhaps TRBD1 (5 bases). Trimming stripped 0 bases from V and 2 bases from J, with 9 bases between. The CDR3 sequence is 15 residues long. The V gene's germline CDR1 is SGHRS and CDR2 YFSETQ. CDR3 residues: CASSLEGDTYNEQFF. CDR3 in DNA: TGCGCCAGCAGCTTGGAAGGGGATACCTACAATGAGCAGTTCTTC.

This clone was seen only once. An end of the junction differs from the germline gene, which may be a read error. The gene calls are TRBV28 and TRBJ2-1; 13 positions agree with TRBD2. CDR1 and CDR2 (germline): MDHEN, SYDVKM. The CDR3 loop spans 16 amino acids. For the CDR3, the DNA is TGTGCCAGCAGCCTACGGACTAGCGGGAGCGGCGGCGGGGGGGTCTTC. Amino acid sequence: CASSLRTSGSGGGGVF.

The CDR3 loop is CASSQDFRLAGNTGELFF. CDR3 nucleotides: TGCGCCAGCAGCCAAGATTTTCGACTAGCGGGAAACACCGGGGAGCTGTTTTTT. The J gene is TRBJ2-2, the V gene TRBV4-1; 11 nucleotides match TRBD2. Germline assignment: CDR1 MGHRA and CDR2 YSYEKL. This CDR3 is 18 amino acids long. The V and J ends lost 0 bases and 2 bases, in that order; junction bases with no gene match: 5.

CDR3 coding DNA: TGTGCCAGCAGCCGGGTACGGGGTTTTTGGGAAGCTTTCTTT. This encodes CASSRVRGFWEAFF. The V gene is TRBV14, the J gene TRBJ1-1, with no clear D. Germline CDR1 is SGHDN and CDR2 is FVKESK. Trimming pared 4 bases from V and 8 bases from J, leaving 17 bases between. There are 14 residues in the CDR3.

Only one count was recorded for this clone. This chain uses TRBV5-1 with TRBJ2-3, with 13 nucleotides matching TRBD2. V was clipped by 1 base and J by 0 bases; unmatched bases: 5. Looked up from germline, CDR1 is SGHRS and CDR2 is YFSETQ. The length of the CDR3 is 18 residues. The CDR3 is CASSLTSGRARSTDTQYF. The CDR3 DNA reads TGCGCCAGCAGCTTGACTAGCGGGAGGGCCCGGAGCACAGATACGCAGTATTTT.

The chain joins TRBV5-1 to TRBJ2-5, with no clear D. The CDR3 has 12 amino acids. V was shortened by 0 bases and J by 5 bases, with 5 bases between the two germline ends. CDR1 and CDR2 (germline): SGHRS, YFSETQ. CDR3 in DNA: TGCGCCAGCAGCTTGGTCGCGGAGACCCAGTACTTC. It is translated as CASSLVAETQYF.

This clone was observed once. The CDR3 sequence: CASSLDLETGELFF. CDR3 nucleotides: TGTGCCAGCAGCTTAGACCTAGAGACCGGGGAGCTGTTTTTT. The chain combines TRBV7-9 with TRBJ2-2; D uncertain. Trimming cost V 1 base and J 5 bases, with 8 bases left between them. This CDR3 has 14 amino acids. Germline values: CDR1 SEHNR, CDR2 FQNEAQ (reference sequence).

In DNA form, the CDR3 reads TGTGCCACCAGCAGGTCAGGTCCAGCGGGGGGCTACGAGCAGTACTTC. It yields the protein CATSRSGPAGGYEQYF. The gene calls are TRBV15 and TRBJ2-7; 9 nucleotides align to TRBD2. This CDR3 has 16 residues. With 3 bases clipped from V and 3 bases from J, the junction kept 9 bases outside the gene matches. The germline V gene encodes CDR1 LNHNV and CDR2 YYDKDF (reference sequence).

The J gene is TRBJ1-2, the V gene TRBV6-6; 7 nucleotides agree with TRBD1. This CDR3 is built from 14 residues. The V segment lost 6 bases and the J segment 2 bases; nucleotides outside the gene matches: 6. The germline CDR1 and CDR2 sequences are MNHNY and SVGAGI (reference sequence). The CDR3 bases are TGTGCCAGCAGCCCCGACAGGGAGAACTATGGCTACACCTTC. This sequence encodes CASSPDRENYGYTF.

This chain joins TRBV19 and TRBJ2-7; the match to TRBD1 covers 7 bases. CDR1 is LNHDA and CDR2 is SQIVND in the germline V gene (reference sequence). This CDR3 has 13 amino acids. V was clipped by 6 bases and J by 3 bases; unmatched bases: 5. The CDR3 is CASSDRVFYEQYF. The CDR3 DNA sequence: TGTGCCAGTAGCGACAGGGTTTTCTACGAGCAGTACTTC.

This chain connects TRBV6-6 to TRBJ1-6; 9 nucleotides line up with TRBD1. Germline V lookup: CDR1 MNHNY, CDR2 SVGAGI (reference sequence). J lost 8 bases, V lost 6 bases, and 8 bases had no gene match. This CDR3 is built from 15 residues. The CDR3 bases are TGTGCCAGCAGCCCGACAGGGGGTTATTATTCACCCCTCCACTTT. As protein: CASSPTGGYYSPLHF.

The gene calls are TRBV5-6 and TRBJ2-2; 8 positions agree with TRBD1. Germline assignment: CDR1 SGHDT and CDR2 YYEEEE. This CDR3 has 18 amino acids. V dropped 3 bases and J dropped 4; count of bases not matched to a gene: 14. CDR3 in amino acids: CASSWRPYRGSSTGELFF. The CDR3 nucleotides read TGTGCCAGCAGCTGGCGACCCTACAGGGGGAGTAGCACCGGGGAGCTGTTTTTT. The variable domain in full, completed from reference TRBV5-6 and TRBJ2-2, reads DAGVTQSPTHLIKTRGQQVTLRCSPKSGHDTVSWYQQALGQGPQFIFQYYEEEERQRGNFPDRFSGHQFPNYSSELNVNALLLGDSALYLCASSWRPYRGSSTGELFFGEGSRLTVL.

In DNA form, the CDR3 reads TGTGCCAGCAGCTCCAGCGGGAGCTCCTACAATGAGCAGTTCTTC. Encoded protein: CASSSSGSSYNEQFF. The rearrangement links TRBV5-4 to TRBJ2-1; 8 bases match TRBD2. V trimming: 3 bases; J trimming: 0 bases; junction bases outside the gene matches: 2. The CDR3 has 15 amino acids. The V gene's germline CDR1 is SGHNT and CDR2 YYREEE (reference sequence).

The chain carries TRBV5-6 and TRBJ2-1; 8 nucleotides align to TRBD2. There are 15 residues in the CDR3. With V trimmed by 2 bases and J by 5 bases, 6 bases remained unmatched. CDR1 SGHDT and CDR2 YYEEEE come from the germline V gene. CDR3 sequence (DNA): TGTGCCAGCAGCTTTCGCGGGGGGCTGAACAATGAGCAGTTCTTC. Translated, it gives CASSFRGGLNNEQFF.

V gene TRBV28 combines with J gene TRBJ2-7; D uncertain. The CDR3 has 12 amino acids. CDR1 MDHEN and CDR2 SYDVKM come from the germline V gene. The V end was cut by 5 bases, the J end by 5 bases, with 10 bases between. The CDR3 here is CASSTRRDEQYF. CDR3 DNA: TGTGCCAGCAGTACGAGGAGAGACGAGCAGTACTTC.

The chain is built from TRBV6-4 and TRBJ1-1; D unresolved. The CDR3 has 14 residues. From germline, CDR1 is MRHNA and CDR2 SNTAGT. V was trimmed by 4 bases and J by 1 base, leaving 10 bases between them. CDR3: CASSARGGNTEAFF. The CDR3 DNA reads TGTGCCAGCAGTGCCCGCGGTGGGAACACTGAAGCTTTCTTT.

DNA of the CDR3: TGCGCCAGCAGCTGGATAGGGGACAGCAGCTACGAGCAGTACTTC. Residues: CASSWIGDSSYEQYF. The chain recombines TRBV5-1 with TRBJ2-5; 7 bases line up with TRBD1. The J call may be incorrect, as the DNA end agrees better with TRBJ2-7. Germline V gives CDR1 SGHRS, CDR2 YFSETQ. The CDR3 covers 15 residues.